The present entry profiles one T cell receptor (beta chain) with its context. The CDR3 runs to 15 residues. Germline CDR1 reads SGHNT; CDR2 reads YYREEE (reference sequence). Trimming removed 0 bases from V and 1 base from J, with 9 bases in between. The sample is drawn from a study of OX40 agonist ivuxolimab in advanced cancers. The table came from immunoSEQ multiplex PCR; TCRdb's copy has only in-frame clones and leaves some out. The sample yields around 67,000 clones, 80% seen once. The TCR originated in an adult with an advanced solid tumor such as melanoma, head and neck, liver or kidney cancer. The V call is TRBV5-4, the J call TRBJ2-3, with no clear D. The sequences come from CD4+ or CD8+ T cells sorted from blood, collected in a trial of the OX40 agonist ivuxolimab. The CDR3 bases are TGTGCCAGCAGCTTGGGAGGCCCCCGCACAGATACGCAGTATTTT. Protein product: CASSLGGPRTDTQYF.